This passage covers 8 T cell receptor beta chains from one sample sequenced in a study of glioma-infiltrating T cells. Amplification of TCR alpha and beta CDR3 regions from RNA used iRepertoire nested multiplex PCR. TCRdb reprocessed the multiplex PCR reads via MiXCR and lists one record per CDR3 protein. The sample shows fewer than 200,000 distinct CDR3 sequences, more than 30% of them seen only once. The sequenced sample consisted of glioma tissue, nonneoplastic brain tissue, or PBMCs (not recorded which). The receptors were sampled from a human donor with low-grade glioma or glioblastoma, undergoing nonglioma brain surgery, or in good health (not recorded which).

The gene calls are TRBV4-1 and TRBJ2-7; no firm D call. Deletions cut 5 bases from V and 6 bases from J, with 17 bases between. The germline V gene encodes CDR1 MGHRA and CDR2 YSYEKL. The length of the CDR3 is 14 residues. CDR3 coding DNA: TGCGCCAGCAGCGGCTCCAGGACCTTGGCCGAGCAGTACTTC. It specifies CASSGSRTLAEQYF.

There are many counts of this clonotype. The chain recombines TRBV6-2 or TRBV6-3 with TRBJ2-1, with TRBD2 matching over 7 bases. Germline loops: CDR1 MNHEY, CDR2 SVGEGT. Germline trimming cut 2 bases from V and 2 bases from J; bases unmatched to any gene: 3. The CDR3 is made up of 15 amino acids. CDR3 region: CASSYAGVPYNEQFF. In DNA, the CDR3 is TGTGCCAGCAGTTACGCGGGAGTCCCCTACAATGAGCAGTTCTTC.

This clonotype was counted a single time. A read error is possible here, since a much larger clone lies one base away. The chain combines TRBV29-1 with TRBJ2-5, with unresolved D. The CDR3 is 12 amino acids. The germline CDR1 and CDR2 sequences are SQVTM and ANQGSEA. This CDR3 is CSVAVNQETKYF. CDR3 DNA sequence: TGCAGCGTCGCAGTTAACCAAGAGACCAAGTACTTC.

This clonotype was recorded once. This chain connects TRBV6-4 to TRBJ2-5; 9 bases are shared with TRBD2. The CDR3 spans 15 residues. Germline CDR1 and CDR2: MRHNA and SNTAGT. With 6 bases clipped from V and 1 base from J, the junction kept 6 bases outside the gene matches. CDR3 loop: CASSFLAGSQETQYF. CDR3 DNA sequence: TGTGCCAGCAGCTTCCTAGCGGGATCCCAAGAGACCCAGTACTTC.

The gene calls are TRBV5-5 and TRBJ2-3, with 10 bases aligning to TRBD2. The ends lost 7 bases at V and 3 bases at J; junction bases unmatched: 5. This CDR3 comprises 14 residues. Germline-derived CDR1 and CDR2 are SGHKS and YYEKEE (reference sequence). CDR3 nucleotides: TGTGCCAGCTCCGGGACTAGCGTTACAGATACGCAGTATTTT. Its translation is CASSGTSVTDTQYF.

In its sample, this clonotype was seen many times. The V gene is TRBV27, the J gene TRBJ2-1, with TRBD2 matching over 10 bases. The CDR3 consists of 18 residues. The V gene end was trimmed by 5 bases and the J gene end by 3 bases; junction bases not matched to a gene: 13. Per the germline V gene, CDR1 is MNHEY and CDR2 is SMNVEV (reference sequence). The CDR3 loop reads CASSPARGAGGYYNEQFF. For the CDR3, the DNA is TGTGCCAGCAGTCCCGCCCGGGGAGCGGGAGGGTACTACAATGAGCAGTTCTTC.

This clonotype was recorded many times. CDR3 residues: CASSPEAWNSGNTIYF. Written as DNA, the CDR3 is TGTGCCAGCAGCCCAGAGGCGTGGAACTCTGGAAACACCATATATTTT. The chain couples TRBV7-9 to TRBJ1-3; unclear D gene. Trimming stripped 5 bases from V and 0 bases from J, with 14 bases between. This CDR3 spans 16 amino acids. Germline V gene lookup returns CDR1 SEHNR and CDR2 FQNEAQ (reference sequence).

This clonotype was picked up many times. The chain employs TRBV5-1 and TRBJ2-7; 8 bases line up with TRBD1. The V gene end was trimmed by 4 bases and the J gene end by 4 bases; junction bases not matched to a gene: 1. The germline V gene encodes CDR1 SGHRS and CDR2 YFSETQ. This CDR3 comprises 12 residues. Here the CDR3 reads CASSRDRYEQYF. In nucleotides, the CDR3 is TGCGCCAGCAGCCGGGACAGGTACGAGCAGTACTTC. Full variable domain (missing parts from reference TRBV5-1 and TRBJ2-7): KAGVTQTPRYLIKTRGQQVTLSCSPISGHRSVSWYQQTPGQGLQFLFEYFSETQRNKGNFPGRFSGRQFSNSRSEMNVSTLELGDSALYLCASSRDRYEQYFGPGTRLTVT.